This T cell receptor beta chain was observed in a study of Graves' ophthalmopathy and Graves' hyperthyroidism. The CDR3 is 13 residues long. V was cut by 7 bases and J by 7 bases, with 16 bases left in between. Beta-chain TCR CDR3 regions were amplified from RNA transcripts. In the first round, RT-PCR was carried out with HTBI primers, and a multiplex PCR formed the second round. TCRdb re-analysed the multiplex PCR reads in MiXCR, keeping a single row per CDR3 protein. The sample lists roughly 160,000 distinct CDR3 sequences; approximately 40% were seen once. The chain couples TRBV12-3 or TRBV12-4 to TRBJ2-5; D may be TRBD1 (5 bases). The sequencing sample was made of peripheral blood. This clonotype was obtained from a young man with Graves' ophthalmopathy. The CDR3, as DNA: TGTGCCAGCACCAGGGATCGCATGGGGACCCAGTACTTC. Translation gives CASTRDRMGTQYF.